A single sample is the source of the 25 T cell receptor beta chains below, sequenced in a study of cytomegalovirus exposure and HLA in healthy donors. In the PCR, 60 Vbeta and 13 Jbeta primers were used. Sequencing used immunoSEQ multiplex PCR; TCRdb keeps in-frame clones, though not all of them. The data hold 150,000 or so clones, with 83% observed a single time. The specimen sequenced was PBMCs. The receptors originated from a man in his forties or fifties in good health and CMV-seropositive.

The chain joins TRBV11-2 to TRBJ1-4; the D is unclear. This CDR3 has 15 amino acids. Looked up from germline, CDR1 is SGHAT and CDR2 is FQNNGV. Trimming took off 5 bases at V and 0 bases at J, with 10 bases between the two ends. CDR3 nucleotide sequence: TGTGCCAGCAGCCTGCGAATAGCAACTAATGAAAAACTGTTTTTT. Translating gives CASSLRIATNEKLFF.

The chain employs TRBV7-9 and TRBJ2-3; TRBD2 might be the D (5 bases). In germline, CDR1 is SEHNR, CDR2 FQNEAQ (reference sequence). Trimming left V 4 bases short and J 2 bases short, with 10 bases between. This CDR3 has 14 amino acids. The CDR3 sequence is CASSSLEPTDTQYF. The CDR3 bases are TGTGCCAGCAGCTCACTAGAACCCACAGATACGCAGTATTTT.

This rearrangement joins TRBV7-6 to TRBJ2-2; D remains ambiguous. Germline values: CDR1 SGHVS, CDR2 FNYEAQ. V shed 2 bases and J shed 7 bases, with 5 bases lying between them. There are 12 residues in the CDR3. DNA for the CDR3: TGTGCCAGCAGCTTAATCGTCGGGGAGCTGTTTTTT. The encoded protein is CASSLIVGELFF.

This chain links TRBV5-1 with TRBJ2-1, with TRBD2 as a possible D gene (5 bases). V lost 3 bases and J lost 5, with 21 bases in between. The germline V gene has CDR1 SGHRS and CDR2 YFSETQ. This CDR3 contains 17 residues. CDR3 in DNA: TGCGCCAGCAGCTCCCCCGGGGAGTGGACTCAAGACAATGAGCAGTTCTTC. This codes for CASSSPGEWTQDNEQFF.

The V gene is TRBV6-8, the J gene TRBJ2-7; 7 nucleotides match TRBD2. The V gene's germline CDR1 is MNHGY and CDR2 SAAAGT. The CDR3 sequence is 15 residues long. With 6 bases clipped from V and 0 bases from J, the junction kept 8 bases outside the gene matches. CDR3 region: CASSLKRGPSYEQYF. The CDR3 bases are TGTGCCAGCAGCCTGAAGCGGGGTCCCTCCTACGAGCAGTACTTC.

The gene calls are TRBV5-4 and TRBJ1-1; 9 positions match TRBD1. Germline CDR1 SGHNT, CDR2 YYREEE (reference sequence). The ends lost 4 bases at V and 0 bases at J; junction bases unmatched: 7. The CDR3 has 16 amino acids. CDR3 sequence reads: CASSPDRGPMNTEAFF. DNA of the CDR3: TGTGCCAGCAGCCCGGACAGGGGACCAATGAACACTGAAGCTTTCTTT.

The gene calls are TRBV5-5 and TRBJ2-7; D remains unclear. Germline V gene data show CDR1 as SGHKS and CDR2 as YYEKEE (reference sequence). The CDR3 is 15 amino acids. The germline V and J ends were trimmed by 2 bases and 0 bases, with 12 bases remaining between them. In DNA form, the CDR3 reads TGTGCCAGCAGCTTCGACACGTACTCCTCCTACGAGCAGTACTTC. It yields the protein CASSFDTYSSYEQYF. The full variable domain, with the rest looked up from reference TRBV5-5 and TRBJ2-7, is DAGVTQSPTHLIKTRGQQVTLRCSPISGHKSVSWYQQVLGQGPQFIFQYYEKEERGRGNFPDRFSARQFPNYSSELNVNALLLGDSALYLCASSFDTYSSYEQYFGPGTRLTVT.

This clone appeared a few times. The CDR3 loop is CASSVGTIQTDTQYF. In DNA form, the CDR3 reads TGTGCCAGCAGCGTGGGGACTATTCAAACAGATACGCAGTATTTT. This rearrangement joins TRBV9 to TRBJ2-3; 7 bases map to TRBD2. V lost 2 bases and J lost 3; bases outside the gene matches: 6. CDR1 is SGDLS, CDR2 YYNGEE, per germline. The CDR3 totals 15 residues.

The chain recombines TRBV4-3 with TRBJ2-7, with D maybe TRBD1 (6 bases). V dropped 0 bases and J dropped 3 bases, with 15 bases sitting between them. CDR1 and CDR2 from the germline V gene are LGHNA and YSLEER. The CDR3 is made up of 16 amino acids. DNA for the CDR3: TGCGCCAGCAGCCAAGATCTGGGGGCCGGCGACTACGAGCAGTACTTC. It encodes CASSQDLGAGDYEQYF.

A single count supports this clone. The rearrangement uses TRBV30 and TRBJ2-3; possible D gene TRBD2, 7 bases. Germline CDR1 GTSNPN, CDR2 SVGIG (reference sequence). This CDR3 comprises 14 residues. Trimming pared 0 bases from V and 2 bases from J, leaving 9 bases between. CDR3 in DNA: TGTGCCTGGAGTGTTCGGGGGGCCACAGATACGCAGTATTTT. Protein product: CAWSVRGATDTQYF.

V usage is TRBV5-5 and J usage is TRBJ1-2; 7 bases match TRBD1. This CDR3 spans 13 amino acids. Looked up from germline, CDR1 is SGHKS and CDR2 is YYEKEE (reference sequence). The J segment lost 8 bases and the V segment lost 2 bases, leaving 6 bases of the junction unmatched. The CDR3 nucleotides read TGTGCCAGCAGCTTCGACAGGGTGAGAGGCTACACCTTC. It translates to CASSFDRVRGYTF.

The CDR3 sequence is CASSYNDRRSEKLFF. In nucleotides, the CDR3 is TGTGCCAGCAGTTACAACGACAGGAGGAGTGAAAAACTGTTTTTT. The chain combines TRBV7-6 with TRBJ1-4; maybe TRBD1 (6 bases). In germline, CDR1 is SGHVS, CDR2 FNYEAQ. V was shortened by 6 bases and J by 7 bases, with 18 bases between the two germline ends. CDR3 length: 15 amino acids. Drawing the rest from reference TRBV7-6 and TRBJ1-4, the complete variable domain is GAGVSQSPRYKVTKRGQDVALRCDPISGHVSLYWYRQALGQGPEFLTYFNYEAQQDKSGLPNDRFSAERPEGSISTLTIQRTEQRDSAMYRCASSYNDRRSEKLFFGSGTQLSVL.

This chain connects TRBV30 to TRBJ2-5, with 9 bases lining up with TRBD1. V lost 2 bases, J lost 9 bases, and 4 bases stayed unmatched. CDR3 size: 12 residues. Germline V CDR1 and CDR2: GTSNPN, SVGIG (reference sequence). The CDR3 is CAWSLTGGPQYF. In DNA form, the CDR3 reads TGTGCCTGGAGTCTAACAGGGGGCCCCCAGTACTTC.

The chain carries TRBV28 and TRBJ1-1; D call uncertain. The CDR3 consists of 15 residues. The germline CDR1 and CDR2 sequences are MDHEN and SYDVKM. Trimming left V 3 bases short and J 1 base short, with 12 bases between. The CDR3 DNA follows: TGTGCCAGCAGTTTCTCCGGACTGACGAACACTGAAGCTTTCTTT. It specifies CASSFSGLTNTEAFF.

The chain employs TRBV18 and TRBJ2-7; 7 positions match TRBD2. Germline CDR1 KGHSH, CDR2 LQKENI. Germline trimming cut 3 bases from V and 6 bases from J; bases unmatched to any gene: 14. This CDR3 has 16 residues. CDR3 sequence reads: CASSPVYRREGSEQYF. In nucleotides, the CDR3 is TGTGCCAGCTCACCGGTTTACCGCAGGGAGGGGTCCGAGCAGTACTTC.

The chain carries TRBV7-9 and TRBJ2-5; maybe TRBD1 (7 bases). The DNA end favors TRBJ2-7, so the J call may be wrong. The length of the CDR3 is 16 residues. Germline lookup yields CDR1 SEHNR and CDR2 FQNEAQ (reference sequence). CDR3: CASSRVQGTHSYEQYF. CDR3 nucleotides: TGTGCCAGCAGCCGGGTACAGGGGACTCATTCCTACGAGCAGTACTTC.

The V and J genes are TRBV11-3 and TRBJ2-7; 9 positions agree with TRBD1. J was trimmed by 7 bases and V by 5 bases; bases with no gene match: 6. This CDR3 is 13 amino acids long. The germline V gene has CDR1 SGHNT and CDR2 YENEEA. The chain's CDR3 is CASSADRGGEQYF. Written as DNA, the CDR3 is TGTGCCAGCAGCGCGGACAGGGGCGGAGAGCAGTACTTC.

V is TRBV30 and J is TRBJ1-4, with D maybe TRBD1 (6 bases). Germline-derived CDR1 and CDR2 are GTSNPN and SVGIG (reference sequence). The CDR3 sequence is 15 residues long. V dropped 0 bases and J dropped 6 bases, with 14 bases sitting between them. The CDR3 loop is CAWSVGQRTDEKLFF. Here the CDR3 DNA reads TGTGCCTGGAGTGTAGGACAGCGAACAGATGAAAAACTGTTTTTT.

The CDR3 loop reads CASSLPDRSTNSPLHF. The CDR3 DNA follows: TGTGCCAGCAGCCTCCCGGACAGGAGTACTAATTCACCCCTCCACTTT. The chain links TRBV21-1 to TRBJ1-6; TRBD1, the D gene given by the table, was not confirmed from the DNA. TRBV21-1 counts as a pseudogene. The CDR3 is 16 amino acids.

The gene calls are TRBV11-1 and TRBJ1-4; TRBD1 agrees at 8 bases. CDR1 and CDR2 from the germline V gene are SGHAT and FQDESV (reference sequence). CDR3 size: 14 residues. V was pared by 4 bases and J by 8 bases, with 6 bases of the junction left unmatched. DNA for the CDR3: TGTGCCAGCAGCTCCGACAGGGGACGGGAAAAACTGTTTTTT. Translated, it gives CASSSDRGREKLFF.

The chain is built from TRBV2 and TRBJ1-1, with 9 bases that match TRBD1. V lost 5 bases, J lost 6 bases, and 7 bases stayed unmatched. The CDR3 length is 14 residues. Germline-derived CDR1 and CDR2 are SNHLY and FYNNEI. The CDR3 region has the DNA TGTGCCAGCAGTATTAACAGGGGGCGGGCTGAAGCTTTCTTT. Translating it yields CASSINRGRAEAFF.

The chain uses TRBV28 and TRBJ2-2, with D uncertain. Trimming left V 11 bases short and J 5 bases short, with 18 bases between. The CDR3 covers 14 residues. From germline, CDR1 is MDHEN and CDR2 SYDVKM. DNA of the CDR3: TGTGCCCACACCCTCCGACGCGGAACCGGGGAGCTGTTTTTT. This gives the protein CAHTLRRGTGELFF.

This rearrangement joins TRBV27 to TRBJ2-1, with 10 bases matching TRBD1. The CDR3 contains 18 residues. Germline lookup yields CDR1 MNHEY and CDR2 SMNVEV (reference sequence). The ends lost 2 bases at V and 3 bases at J; junction bases unmatched: 10. DNA for the CDR3: TGTGCCAGCAGTTTAAGGGAGGGGACAGGGGCCTTCTACAATGAGCAGTTCTTC. Its protein product is CASSLREGTGAFYNEQFF.

J is TRBJ1-3 and V is TRBV28, with unresolved D. The CDR3 spans 17 residues. V gave up 8 bases and J gave up 0 bases, with 20 bases separating them. The germline CDR1 and CDR2 sequences are MDHEN and SYDVKM. The CDR3 DNA is TGTGCCAGCGGTAATTACCGCGCGGGGAGCTCTGGAAACACCATATATTTT. Its protein is CASGNYRAGSSGNTIYF.

The gene calls are TRBV5-1 and TRBJ1-1; TRBD1 is a possible D gene (6 bases). V lost 0 bases, J lost 7 bases, and 16 bases lay in between. This CDR3 has 15 amino acids. The germline V gene encodes CDR1 SGHRS and CDR2 YFSETQ. CDR3: CASSLEGGAHDEAFF. DNA for the CDR3: TGCGCCAGCAGCTTGGAGGGGGGGGCGCATGATGAAGCTTTCTTT.